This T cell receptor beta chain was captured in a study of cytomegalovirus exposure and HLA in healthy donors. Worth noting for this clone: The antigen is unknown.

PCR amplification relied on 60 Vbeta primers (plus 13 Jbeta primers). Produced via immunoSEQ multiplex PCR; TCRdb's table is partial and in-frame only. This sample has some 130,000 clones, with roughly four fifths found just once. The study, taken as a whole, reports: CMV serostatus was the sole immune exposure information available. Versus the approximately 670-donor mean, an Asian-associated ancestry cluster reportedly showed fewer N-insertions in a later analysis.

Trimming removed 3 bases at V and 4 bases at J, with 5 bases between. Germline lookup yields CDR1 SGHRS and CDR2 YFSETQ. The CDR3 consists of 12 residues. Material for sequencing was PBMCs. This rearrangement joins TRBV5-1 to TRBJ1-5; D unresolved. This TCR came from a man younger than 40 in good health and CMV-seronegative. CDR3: CASSSENQPQHF. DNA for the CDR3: TGCGCCAGCAGCTCGGAGAATCAGCCCCAGCATTTT. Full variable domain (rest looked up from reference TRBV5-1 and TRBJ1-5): KAGVTQTPRYLIKTRGQQVTLSCSPISGHRSVSWYQQTPGQGLQFLFEYFSETQRNKGNFPGRFSGRQFSNSRSEMNVSTLELGDSALYLCASSSENQPQHFGDGTRLSIL.